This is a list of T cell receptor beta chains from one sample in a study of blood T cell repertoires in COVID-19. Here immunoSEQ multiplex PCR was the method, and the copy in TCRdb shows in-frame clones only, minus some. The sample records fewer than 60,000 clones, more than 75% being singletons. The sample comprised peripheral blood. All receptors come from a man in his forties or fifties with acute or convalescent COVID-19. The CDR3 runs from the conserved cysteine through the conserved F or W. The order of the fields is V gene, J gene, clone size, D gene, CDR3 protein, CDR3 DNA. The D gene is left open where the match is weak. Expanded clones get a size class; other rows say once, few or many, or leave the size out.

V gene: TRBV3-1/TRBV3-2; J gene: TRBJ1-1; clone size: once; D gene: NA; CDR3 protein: CASSQAAGNTEAFF; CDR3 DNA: TGTGCCAGCAGCCAAGCCGCGGGGAACACTGAAGCTTTCTTT
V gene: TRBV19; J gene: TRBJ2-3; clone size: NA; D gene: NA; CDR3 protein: CASSPNVGGEVDTQYF; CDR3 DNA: TGTGCCAGTAGTCCAAATGTGGGGGGTGAGGTAGATACGCAGTATTTT
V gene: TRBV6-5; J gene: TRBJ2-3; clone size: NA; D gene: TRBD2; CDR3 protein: CASSSSGVSADTQYF; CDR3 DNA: TGTGCCAGCAGTTCGAGCGGGGTATCCGCAGATACGCAGTATTTT
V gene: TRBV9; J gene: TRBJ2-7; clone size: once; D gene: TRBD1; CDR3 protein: CASSGTGPSYEQYF; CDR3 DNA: TGTGCCAGCAGTGGGACAGGACCTTCCTACGAGCAGTACTTC
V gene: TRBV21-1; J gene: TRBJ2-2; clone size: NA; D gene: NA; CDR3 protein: CASFPGRVLRDTGELFF; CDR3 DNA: TGTGCCAGTTTTCCCGGACGAGTACTGAGGGACACCGGGGAGCTGTTTTTT
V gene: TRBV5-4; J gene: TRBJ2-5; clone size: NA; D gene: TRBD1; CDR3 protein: CASSPWRDRGETQYF; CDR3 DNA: TGTGCCAGCAGCCCTTGGCGGGACAGGGGAGAGACCCAGTACTTC
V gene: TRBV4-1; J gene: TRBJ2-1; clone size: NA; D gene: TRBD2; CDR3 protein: CASTPAGAGGGNEQFF; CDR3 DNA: TGCGCCAGCACCCCCGCCGGGGCGGGAGGGGGTAATGAGCAGTTCTTC
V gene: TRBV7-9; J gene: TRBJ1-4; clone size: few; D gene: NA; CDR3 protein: CASSVLGGGNEKLFF; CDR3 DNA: TGTGCCAGCAGCGTCCTCGGGGGAGGTAATGAAAAACTGTTTTTT
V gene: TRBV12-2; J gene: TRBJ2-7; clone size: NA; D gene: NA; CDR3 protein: CASRLKERLYEQYF; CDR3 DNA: TGTGCAAGTCGCTTAAAGGAGCGGCTCTACGAGCAGTACTTC
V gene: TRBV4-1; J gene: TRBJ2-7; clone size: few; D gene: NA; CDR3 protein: CASSPQSRESGDEQYF; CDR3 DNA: TGCGCCAGCAGCCCCCAGAGTAGGGAGAGCGGCGACGAGCAGTACTTC
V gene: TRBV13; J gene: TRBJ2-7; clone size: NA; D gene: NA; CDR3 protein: CASSREGVREQYF; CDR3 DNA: TGTGCCAGCAGCCGAGAAGGGGTCCGGGAGCAGTACTTC
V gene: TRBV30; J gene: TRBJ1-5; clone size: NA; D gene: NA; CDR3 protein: CACDSGAQPQHF; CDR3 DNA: TGTGCCTGCGATTCAGGGGCCCAGCCCCAGCATTTT
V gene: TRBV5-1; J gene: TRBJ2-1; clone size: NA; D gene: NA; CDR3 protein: CASSLGQLSYNEQFF; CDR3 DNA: TGCGCCAGCAGCCTAGGACAGCTATCATACAATGAGCAGTTCTTC
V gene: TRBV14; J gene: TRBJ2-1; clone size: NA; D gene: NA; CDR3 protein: CASSQLGLLYNEQFF; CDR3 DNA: TGTGCCAGCAGCCAATTGGGACTTCTTTACAATGAGCAGTTCTTC
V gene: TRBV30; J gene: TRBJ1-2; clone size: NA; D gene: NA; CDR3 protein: CAWSQDVRNRLRRGYTF; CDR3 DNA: TGTGCCTGGTCACAGGACGTTCGAAACCGCCTTCGACGTGGCTACACCTTC